Detailed here is one TCR beta chain. Antigen specificity is unknown. The data were obtained in a study of T-cell reconstitution after alpha-beta-depleted transplantation in children. General study findings and limits: Roughly two months post-transplant, alpha-beta T cells reportedly originated from several hundred graft clones that had expanded. T-cell counts and diversity at one year post-transplant came mainly from newly produced T cells.

Unique molecular identifiers were incorporated into the prepared TCRbeta library. Each CDR3 protein gets one entry after TCRdb re-called the PCR reads with MiXCR. Altogether 540,000 or so distinct CDR3 sequences are present, roughly 24% being singletons, with the ten largest covering roughly 14%. The germline gives CDR1 MNHNY, CDR2 SVGAGI (reference sequence). The length of the CDR3 is 11 residues. The germline V and J ends were trimmed by 7 bases and 5 bases, with 8 bases remaining between them. V gene TRBV6-6 combines with J gene TRBJ1-1; D is undetermined. This clonotype was sampled from a boy younger than two who had a stem cell transplant for acute myeloid leukemia, so the T cells may come from the graft donor. Material: PBMCs, mostly from graft donor cells, obtained 360 days after TCRalphabeta/CD19-depleted stem cell transplant. The CDR3 loop is CASTHRTEAFF. The DNA of the CDR3 is TGTGCCAGCACCCACCGGACTGAAGCTTTCTTT.